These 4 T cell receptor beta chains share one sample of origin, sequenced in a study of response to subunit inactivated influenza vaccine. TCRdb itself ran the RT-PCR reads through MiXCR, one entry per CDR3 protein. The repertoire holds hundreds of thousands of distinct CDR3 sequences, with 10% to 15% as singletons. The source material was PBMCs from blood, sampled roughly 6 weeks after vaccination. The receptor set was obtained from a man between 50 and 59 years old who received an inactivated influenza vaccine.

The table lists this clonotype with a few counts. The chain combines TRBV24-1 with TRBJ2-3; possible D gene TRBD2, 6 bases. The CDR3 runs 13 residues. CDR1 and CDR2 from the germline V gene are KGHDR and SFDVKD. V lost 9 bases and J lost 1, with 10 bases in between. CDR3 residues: CATSSGGTDTQYF. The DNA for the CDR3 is TGTGCCACCTCCTCGGGGGGCACAGATACGCAGTATTTT.

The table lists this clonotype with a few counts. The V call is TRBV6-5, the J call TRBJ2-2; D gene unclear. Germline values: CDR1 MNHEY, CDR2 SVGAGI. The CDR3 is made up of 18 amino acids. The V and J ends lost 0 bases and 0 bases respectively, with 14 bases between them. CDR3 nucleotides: TGTGCCAGCAGTTACTCCCCCGCTTTTCGGGCGAACACCGGGGAGCTGTTTTTT. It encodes CASSYSPAFRANTGELFF.

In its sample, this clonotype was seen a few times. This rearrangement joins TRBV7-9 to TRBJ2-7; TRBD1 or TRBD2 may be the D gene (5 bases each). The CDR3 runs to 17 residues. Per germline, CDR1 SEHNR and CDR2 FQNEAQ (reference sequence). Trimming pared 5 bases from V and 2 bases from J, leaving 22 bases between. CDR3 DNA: TGTGCCAGCAGCGACGAAATAAGAGGGGCGCAAGCCTACGAGCAGTACTTC. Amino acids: CASSDEIRGAQAYEQYF.

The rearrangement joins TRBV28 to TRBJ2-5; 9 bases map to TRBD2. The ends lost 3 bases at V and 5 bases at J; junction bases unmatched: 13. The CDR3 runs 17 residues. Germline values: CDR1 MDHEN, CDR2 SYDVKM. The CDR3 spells CASSFGVGGRARETQYF. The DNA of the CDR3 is TGTGCCAGCAGTTTCGGTGTCGGCGGGAGGGCCCGGGAGACCCAGTACTTC.